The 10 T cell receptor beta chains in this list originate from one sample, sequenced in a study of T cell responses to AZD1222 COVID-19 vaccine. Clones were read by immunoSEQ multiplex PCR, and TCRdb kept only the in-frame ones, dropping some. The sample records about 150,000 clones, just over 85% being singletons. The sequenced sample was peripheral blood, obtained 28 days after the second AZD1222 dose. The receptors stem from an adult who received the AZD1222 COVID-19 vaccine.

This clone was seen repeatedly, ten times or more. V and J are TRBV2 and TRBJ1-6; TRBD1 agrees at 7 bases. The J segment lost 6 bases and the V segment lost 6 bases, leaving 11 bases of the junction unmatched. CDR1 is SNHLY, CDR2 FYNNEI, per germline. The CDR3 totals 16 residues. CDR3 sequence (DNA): TGTGCCAGCAGGTATCCCGGGACAGTGTCTAATTCACCCCTCCACTTT. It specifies CASRYPGTVSNSPLHF.

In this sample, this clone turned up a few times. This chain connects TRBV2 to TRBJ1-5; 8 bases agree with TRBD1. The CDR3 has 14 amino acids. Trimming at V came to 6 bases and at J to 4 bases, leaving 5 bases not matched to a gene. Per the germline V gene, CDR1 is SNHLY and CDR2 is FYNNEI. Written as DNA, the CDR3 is TGTGCCAGCAGCCCGGGACAGGAAAATCAGCCCCAGCATTTT. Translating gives CASSPGQENQPQHF.

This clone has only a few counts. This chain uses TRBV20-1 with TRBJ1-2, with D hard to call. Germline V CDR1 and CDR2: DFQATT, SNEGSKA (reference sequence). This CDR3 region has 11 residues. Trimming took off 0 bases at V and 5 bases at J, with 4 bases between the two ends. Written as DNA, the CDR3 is TGCAGTGCTAGAGACCCATATGGCTACACCTTC. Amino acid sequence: CSARDPYGYTF.

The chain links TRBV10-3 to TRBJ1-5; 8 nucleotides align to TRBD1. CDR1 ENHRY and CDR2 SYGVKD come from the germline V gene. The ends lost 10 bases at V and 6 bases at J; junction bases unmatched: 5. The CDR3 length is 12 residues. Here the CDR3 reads CATAQGAQPQHF. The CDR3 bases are TGTGCCACGGCCCAGGGGGCTCAGCCCCAGCATTTT.

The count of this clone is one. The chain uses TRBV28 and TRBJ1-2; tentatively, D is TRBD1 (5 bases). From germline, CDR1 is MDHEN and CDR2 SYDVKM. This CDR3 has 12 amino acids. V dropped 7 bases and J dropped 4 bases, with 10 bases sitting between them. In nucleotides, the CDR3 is TGTGCCAGCAAGGGGCACGGCTATGGCTACACCTTC. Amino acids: CASKGHGYGYTF.

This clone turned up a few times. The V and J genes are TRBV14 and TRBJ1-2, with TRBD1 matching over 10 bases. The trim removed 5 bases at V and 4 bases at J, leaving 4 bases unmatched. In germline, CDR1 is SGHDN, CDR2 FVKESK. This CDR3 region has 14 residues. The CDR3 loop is CASSATGGLYGYTF. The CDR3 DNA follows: TGTGCCAGCAGCGCGACAGGGGGCCTCTATGGCTACACCTTC.

The DNA for the CDR3 is TGTGCCAGCAGCCACCCAGCGCTGGGGGGAGCGGAGCAGTTCTTC. As protein: CASSHPALGGAEQFF. V usage is TRBV4-2 and J usage is TRBJ2-1; tentative D call: TRBD2 (6 bases). The CDR3 has 15 residues. The germline gives CDR1 LGHNA, CDR2 YNFKEQ. Trimming removed 3 bases at V and 10 bases at J, with 19 bases between.

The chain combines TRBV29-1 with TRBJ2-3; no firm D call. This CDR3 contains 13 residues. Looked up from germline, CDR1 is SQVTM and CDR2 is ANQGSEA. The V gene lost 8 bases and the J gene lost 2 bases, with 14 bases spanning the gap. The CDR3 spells CSLRNPLTDTQYF. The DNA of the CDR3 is TGCAGCCTCAGAAACCCCCTCACAGATACGCAGTATTTT.

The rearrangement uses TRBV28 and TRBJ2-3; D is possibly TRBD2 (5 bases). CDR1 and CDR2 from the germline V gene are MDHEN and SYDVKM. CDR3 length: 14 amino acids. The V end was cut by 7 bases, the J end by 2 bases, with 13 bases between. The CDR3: CASTGGSNTDTQYF. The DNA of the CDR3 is TGTGCCAGCACCGGAGGATCGAACACAGATACGCAGTATTTT.

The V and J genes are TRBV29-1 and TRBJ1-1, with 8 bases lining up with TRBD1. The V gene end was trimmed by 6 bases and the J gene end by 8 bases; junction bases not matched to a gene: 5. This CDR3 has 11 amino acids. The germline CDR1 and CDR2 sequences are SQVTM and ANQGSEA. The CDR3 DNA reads TGCAGCGTGATGGACAGGGCCGAAGCTTTCTTT. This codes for CSVMDRAEAFF.